This T cell receptor (beta chain) was sequenced in a study of tumor-infiltrating lymphocytes in glioblastoma multiforme. This CDR3 region has 12 residues. CDR1 MNHNS and CDR2 SASEGT come from the germline V gene. The ends were cut back, 6 bases at V and 0 bases at J, with 6 bases in the middle. In regard to this clonotype: As yet, its antigen is unknown.

Findings and limits, study-wide: No surface-marker sorting into functional T cell subtypes was done. Just one glioblastoma patient contributed to the TCR-mutation comparison.

Multiple V-beta primers and a C-beta primer amplified TCRB from RNA. These TCRB libraries lack any described unique molecular identifiers. Each CDR3 protein gets one entry after TCRdb re-called the multiplex PCR reads with MiXCR. The sample yields about 15,000 distinct CDR3 sequences, 65% to 85% seen once. This rearrangement joins TRBV6-1 to TRBJ2-7; D is perhaps TRBD1 (6 bases). Sequencing used brain tumor tissue. The source is a male donor with glioblastoma. DNA for the CDR3: TGTGCCAGCAGGGACAGCTCCTACGAGCAGTACTTC. Translating it yields CASRDSSYEQYF.